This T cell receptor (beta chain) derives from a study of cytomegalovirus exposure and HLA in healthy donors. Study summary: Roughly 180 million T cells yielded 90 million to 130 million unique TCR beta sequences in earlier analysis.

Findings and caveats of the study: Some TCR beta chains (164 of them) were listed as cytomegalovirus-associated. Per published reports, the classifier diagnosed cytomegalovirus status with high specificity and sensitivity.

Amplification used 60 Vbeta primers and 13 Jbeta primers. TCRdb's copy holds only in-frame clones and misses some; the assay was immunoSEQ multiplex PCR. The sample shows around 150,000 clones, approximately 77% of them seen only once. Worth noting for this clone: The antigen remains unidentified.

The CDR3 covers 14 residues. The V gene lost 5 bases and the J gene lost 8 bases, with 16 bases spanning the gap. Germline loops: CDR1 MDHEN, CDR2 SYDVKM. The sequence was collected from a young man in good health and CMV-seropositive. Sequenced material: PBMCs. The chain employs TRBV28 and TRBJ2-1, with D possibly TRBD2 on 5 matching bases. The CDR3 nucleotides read TGTGCCAGCAGTCCCAACCGGGGTAATGATGAGCAGTTCTTC. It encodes CASSPNRGNDEQFF.